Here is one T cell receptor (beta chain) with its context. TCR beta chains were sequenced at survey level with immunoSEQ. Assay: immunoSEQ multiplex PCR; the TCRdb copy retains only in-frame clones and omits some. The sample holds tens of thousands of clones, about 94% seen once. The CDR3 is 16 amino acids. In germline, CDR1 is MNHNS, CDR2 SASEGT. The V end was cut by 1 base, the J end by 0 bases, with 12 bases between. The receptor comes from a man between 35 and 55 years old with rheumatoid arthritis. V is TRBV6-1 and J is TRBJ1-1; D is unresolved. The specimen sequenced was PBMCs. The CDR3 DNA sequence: TGTGCCAGCAGTGAAGAAGATTACGGACTGAACACTGAAGCTTTCTTT. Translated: CASSEEDYGLNTEAFF.